The 14 T cell receptor beta chains reported below all come from one sample, sequenced in a study of blood T cell repertoires in COVID-19. This table comes from immunoSEQ multiplex PCR, and its TCRdb copy is limited to in-frame clones, with some not included. The sample has approximately 85,000 clones; approximately 80% are singletons. Source material: peripheral blood. These receptor sequences come from a human donor in a cohort sampled during active COVID-19.

V is TRBV7-8 and J is TRBJ2-2; a possible D gene is TRBD2 (6 bases). V dropped 2 bases and J dropped 4 bases, with 17 bases sitting between them. CDR1 and CDR2 (germline): SGHVS, FQNEAQ. This CDR3 spans 17 amino acids. CDR3 sequence: CASSLKASGRGTGELFF. CDR3 nucleotides: TGTGCCAGCAGCTTAAAAGCGTCCGGGCGGGGCACCGGGGAGCTGTTTTTT.

As to this clone: Other DNA sequences in the same sample also yield this CDR3. V gene TRBV9 combines with J gene TRBJ2-1, with 7 bases aligning to TRBD2. V lost 0 bases to trimming and J lost 9 bases; unmatched junction nucleotides: 3. There are 13 residues in the CDR3. CDR1 is SGDLS and CDR2 is YYNGEE in the germline V gene. This CDR3 is CASSVVGGSEQFF. The CDR3 DNA is TGTGCCAGCAGCGTAGTGGGGGGGAGTGAGCAGTTCTTC.

The DNA of the CDR3 is TGTGCCAGCAGTTTTAAGCGGGGGATCACAGATACGCAGTATTTT. Amino acid sequence: CASSFKRGITDTQYF. This chain connects TRBV27 to TRBJ2-3; 8 nucleotides align to TRBD2. The CDR3 is 15 residues long. V was clipped by 3 bases and J by 2 bases; unmatched bases: 4. Germline V gene sequence: CDR1 MNHEY, CDR2 SMNVEV (reference sequence).

The V and J genes are TRBV9 and TRBJ2-5; 7 bases are a match to TRBD2. Trimming took 0 bases from V and 2 from J; bases not matched to a gene: 4. There are 15 residues in the CDR3. The germline V gene has CDR1 SGDLS and CDR2 YYNGEE. The CDR3 sequence is CASSVVRTRQETQYF. The CDR3 DNA reads TGTGCCAGCAGCGTAGTAAGGACTAGACAAGAGACCCAGTACTTC.

For the CDR3, the DNA is TGTGCCACCAGAGGACAGGGGCGAGCGGAAAAACTGTTTTTT. It is translated as CATRGQGRAEKLFF. The chain employs TRBV15 and TRBJ1-4; 9 positions match TRBD1. V lost 6 bases, J lost 8 bases, and 7 bases stayed unmatched. The germline gives CDR1 LNHNV, CDR2 YYDKDF (reference sequence). The CDR3 is 14 residues long. Full variable domain (remainder filled in from reference TRBV15 and TRBJ1-4): DAMVIQNPRYQVTQFGKPVTLSCSQTLNHNVMYWYQQKSSQAPKLLFHYYDKDFNNEADTPDNFQSRRPNTSFCFLDIRSPGLGDTAMYLCATRGQGRAEKLFFGSGTQLSVL.

The chain has TRBV9 and TRBJ2-2, with a weak D call TRBD2 (6 bases). The germline CDR1 and CDR2 sequences are SGDLS and YYNGEE. V was shortened by 3 bases and J by 6 bases, with 12 bases between the two germline ends. This CDR3 spans 14 amino acids. The DNA of the CDR3 is TGTGCCAGCAGCGGGCGGAGGGAAGCCGGGGAGCTGTTTTTT. Translation: CASSGRREAGELFF.

The rearrangement joins TRBV25-1 to TRBJ1-4; D is uncertain. The CDR3 totals 18 residues. V was pared by 5 bases and J by 0 bases, with 19 bases between. Per germline, CDR1 MGHDK and CDR2 SYGVNS. This CDR3 reads CASSPNLVGGTTNEKLFF. CDR3 nucleotide sequence: TGTGCCAGCAGTCCGAATCTCGTGGGCGGGACAACTAATGAAAAACTGTTTTTT.

In this sample, this clone turned up once. The rearrangement uses TRBV4-1 and TRBJ1-4, with 12 bases matching TRBD1. Germline V gene lookup returns CDR1 MGHRA and CDR2 YSYEKL. V lost 2 bases, J lost 8 bases, and 3 bases stayed unmatched. The CDR3 is 15 residues long. Written as DNA, the CDR3 is TGCGCCAGCAGCCAATCCGGGACAGGGGGCGAAAAACTGTTTTTT. This codes for CASSQSGTGGEKLFF.

In its sample, this clone is large. The chain uses TRBV7-6 and TRBJ2-3, with a possible D match to TRBD2 (5 bases). CDR3 length equals 15 residues. The germline V gene encodes CDR1 SGHVS and CDR2 FNYEAQ. V shed 2 bases and J shed 2 bases, with 11 bases lying between them. DNA of the CDR3: TGTGCCAGCAGCTTAAATCCGGGGAACACAGATACGCAGTATTTT. Its protein is CASSLNPGNTDTQYF.

The chain uses TRBV27 and TRBJ2-1; D possibly corresponds to TRBD2 (7 bases). The germline CDR1 and CDR2 sequences are MNHEY and SMNVEV (reference sequence). The CDR3 runs to 18 residues. The ends were cut back, 4 bases at V and 3 bases at J, with 22 bases in the middle. CDR3 amino acids: CASSSSRGGDAFYNEQFF. CDR3 sequence (DNA): TGTGCCAGCAGTTCATCGAGGGGGGGGGACGCCTTCTACAATGAGCAGTTCTTC.

The V call is TRBV14, the J call TRBJ1-2, with 7 bases matching TRBD1. CDR1 SGHDN and CDR2 FVKESK come from the germline V gene. The trim removed 5 bases at V and 6 bases at J, leaving 6 bases unmatched. This CDR3 is 13 amino acids long. CDR3 residues: CASSFDRVNGYTF. The CDR3 bases are TGTGCCAGCAGCTTCGACAGGGTAAATGGCTACACCTTC.

J is TRBJ1-1 and V is TRBV29-1, with a weak D call TRBD1 (5 bases). This CDR3 is 13 amino acids long. CDR1 is SQVTM and CDR2 is ANQGSEA in the germline V gene. V was clipped by 2 bases and J by 3 bases, with 10 bases between them. Here the CDR3 reads CSVERGSHTEAFF. CDR3 in DNA: TGCAGCGTTGAAAGGGGTAGTCACACTGAAGCTTTCTTT.

This clone was seen at least ten times. The chain combines TRBV28 with TRBJ1-6, with D possibly matching TRBD1 (5 bases). Between the trimmed V and J ends, which lost 2 bases and 11 bases, there was a span of 10 bases. This CDR3 has 13 residues. Germline loops: CDR1 MDHEN, CDR2 SYDVKM. CDR3: CASSLEEGTPLHF. The DNA for the CDR3 is TGTGCCAGCAGTTTAGAGGAGGGGACACCCCTCCACTTT.

The V gene is TRBV6-6, the J gene TRBJ1-2, with D possibly being TRBD1 (5 bases). V lost 2 bases and J lost 3, with 13 bases in between. The CDR3 length is 15 residues. Germline V gene data show CDR1 as MNHNY and CDR2 as SVGAGI (reference sequence). CDR3: CASSYGRGRDYGYTF. CDR3 coding DNA: TGTGCCAGCAGTTACGGCCGGGGGAGGGACTATGGCTACACCTTC.